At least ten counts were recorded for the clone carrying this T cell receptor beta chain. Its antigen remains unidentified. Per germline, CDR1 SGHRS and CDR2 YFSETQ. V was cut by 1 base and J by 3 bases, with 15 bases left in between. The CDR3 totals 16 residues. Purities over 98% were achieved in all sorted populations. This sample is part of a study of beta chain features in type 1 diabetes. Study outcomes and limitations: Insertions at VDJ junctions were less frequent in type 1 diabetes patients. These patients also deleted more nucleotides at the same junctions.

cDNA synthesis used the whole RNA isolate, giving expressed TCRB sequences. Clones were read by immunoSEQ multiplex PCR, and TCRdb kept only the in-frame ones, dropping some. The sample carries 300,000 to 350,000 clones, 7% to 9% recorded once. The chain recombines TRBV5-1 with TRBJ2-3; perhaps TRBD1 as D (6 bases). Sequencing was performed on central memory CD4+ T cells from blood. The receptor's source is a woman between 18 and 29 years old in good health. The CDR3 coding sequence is TGCGCCAGCAGCTTGATGAGGGGGAGAGAAACAGATACGCAGTATTTT. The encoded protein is CASSLMRGRETDTQYF.